Listed here are 11 T cell receptor beta chains from one sample, sequenced in a study of T cells in tumors after PD-1 blockade (dated by TCRdb to about 2019). Read against the paper, the sample's time point label means: after anti-PD-1 therapy. Preparation of the library involved the immunoSEQ multiplex PCR assay. TCRdb's version of the immuneACCESS table is confined to in-frame rearrangements and falls short of the full clone set. An unresolved V gene accounts for under half of the shortfall where checked; the remainder is of unknown origin. For this sample the table gives about 34,000 clones, of which roughly two thirds were detected only once. The top ten hold roughly 37% of the sample. Material: PBMCs, obtained after anti-PD-1 treatment. The source is a human donor with basal cell carcinoma.

This chain uses TRBV7-3 with TRBJ2-5, with TRBD2 identical over 8 bases. The CDR3 covers 15 residues. Germline CDR1 and CDR2: SGHTA and FQGTGA. V was clipped by 4 bases and J by 2 bases; unmatched bases: 6. CDR3 amino acids: CASSSGTRIQETQYF. CDR3 nucleotides: TGTGCCAGCAGCTCCGGGACTAGAATTCAAGAGACCCAGTACTTC.

V gene TRBV7-9 combines with J gene TRBJ1-2; TRBD1 might be the D (5 bases). CDR1 is SEHNR and CDR2 is FQNEAQ in the germline V gene (reference sequence). This CDR3 is built from 12 residues. Trimming pared 7 bases from V and 4 bases from J, leaving 10 bases between. The CDR3 DNA is TGTGCCAGCACACTAGACAGCTATGGCTACACCTTC. It codes for CASTLDSYGYTF.

The V gene is TRBV29-1, the J gene TRBJ2-3; 12 positions agree with TRBD1. The J segment lost 6 bases and the V segment lost 7 bases, leaving 11 bases of the junction unmatched. Germline CDR1 reads SQVTM; CDR2 reads ANQGSEA. The CDR3 runs to 15 residues. This CDR3 reads CSALAGQGAYDTQYF. CDR3 DNA sequence: TGCAGCGCCCTGGCGGGACAGGGGGCTTATGATACGCAGTATTTT.

The chain uses TRBV11-3 and TRBJ2-1, with TRBD2 matching 7 bases. The V and J ends lost 5 bases and 1 base, in that order; junction bases with no gene match: 5. Germline V gene data show CDR1 as SGHNT and CDR2 as YENEEA. CDR3 length: 15 amino acids. As DNA, the CDR3 is TGTGCCAGCAGCGTAGCTAGCGGTTCCTACAATGAGCAGTTCTTC. Translated: CASSVASGSYNEQFF.

The J gene is TRBJ1-2, the V gene TRBV19; 7 bases map to TRBD1. V was clipped by 3 bases and J by 7 bases; unmatched bases: 5. The CDR3 length is 13 residues. Germline CDR1 LNHDA, CDR2 SQIVND (reference sequence). The CDR3 loop is CASSIAQGVGYTF. The CDR3 region has the DNA TGTGCCAGTAGTATCGCCCAGGGGGTTGGCTACACCTTC.

Concerning this clone: Within the sample, other DNA sequences also encode this same CDR3. The chain has TRBV24-1 and TRBJ2-1; tentatively, D is TRBD2 (6 bases). Germline loops: CDR1 KGHDR, CDR2 SFDVKD. Between the trimmed V and J ends, which lost 5 bases and 9 bases, there was a span of 13 bases. This CDR3 contains 13 residues. The CDR3 coding sequence is TGTGCCACCAGTGGGGACTCTGGGCGTGAGCAGTTCTTC. This translates into CATSGDSGREQFF.

The gene calls are TRBV3-1 (or the pseudogene TRBV3-2) and TRBJ2-6; TRBD1 matches 7 bases. The germline CDR1 and CDR2 sequences are LGHDT and YNNKEL (reference sequence). This CDR3 has 18 amino acids. The V and J ends lost 3 bases and 2 bases, in that order; junction bases with no gene match: 10. The chain's CDR3 is CASSHPYRGPTGANVLTF. DNA for the CDR3: TGTGCCAGCAGCCACCCATACAGGGGCCCCACTGGGGCCAACGTCCTGACTTTC.

The V gene is TRBV7-2, the J gene TRBJ2-1; TRBD2 agrees at 11 bases. Trimming at V came to 5 bases and at J to 10 bases, leaving 10 bases not matched to a gene. CDR3 length: 15 residues. CDR1 is SGHTA and CDR2 is FQGNSA in the germline V gene. The CDR3 loop is CASSVGLAENREQFF. The CDR3, as DNA: TGTGCCAGCAGCGTGGGACTAGCGGAGAACAGAGAGCAGTTCTTC.

The genes are TRBV5-4 and TRBJ1-6; 7 bases line up with TRBD1. Germline lookup yields CDR1 SGHNT and CDR2 YYREEE (reference sequence). The CDR3 is 15 amino acids. V gave up 4 bases and J gave up 9 bases; unmatched junction bases: 10. CDR3 protein: CASSPGTARGSPLHF. The CDR3 nucleotides read TGTGCCAGCAGCCCTGGGACAGCGAGAGGTTCACCCCTCCACTTT.

The V and J genes are TRBV18 and TRBJ1-2; the D is unclear. Trimming took 3 bases from V and 0 from J, leaving 14 bases between them. CDR3 length: 16 amino acids. CDR1 is KGHSH and CDR2 is LQKENI in the germline V gene. The CDR3 loop reads CASSPERTVSNYGYTF. CDR3 nucleotides: TGTGCCAGCTCACCCGAGAGAACAGTTTCTAACTATGGCTACACCTTC.

The chain recombines TRBV6-5 with TRBJ2-1, with 10 bases fitting TRBD2. The length of the CDR3 is 15 residues. From germline, CDR1 is MNHEY and CDR2 SVGAGI. The ends lost 6 bases at V and 4 bases at J; junction bases unmatched: 6. In DNA form, the CDR3 reads TGTGCCAGCAGCACTACTAGCGGGAAATACAATGAGCAGTTCTTC. It encodes CASSTTSGKYNEQFF.